The 25 T cell receptor beta chains below come from one sample, sequenced in a study of PD-L1 blockade in urothelial cancer. Time point reported: pretreatment peripheral blood. Assay: immunoSEQ multiplex PCR; the TCRdb copy retains only in-frame clones and omits some. Among about 50,000 clones listed, around 75% were seen once. The specimen comprised PBMCs, sampled around atezolizumab (anti-PD-L1) treatment. The receptors come from a man between 65 and 79 years old with urothelial cancer.

This rearrangement joins TRBV27 to TRBJ2-7, with a possible D match to TRBD2 (5 bases). There are 13 residues in the CDR3. The ends were cut back, 2 bases at V and 6 bases at J, with 11 bases in the middle. Germline CDR1 is MNHEY and CDR2 is SMNVEV (reference sequence). In DNA, the CDR3 is TGTGCCAGCAGTTTAAGGAGGAACGGCGAGCAGTACTTC. Translation gives CASSLRRNGEQYF.

This chain uses TRBV4-2 with TRBJ2-5, with 8 nucleotides matching TRBD2. The V segment lost 0 bases and the J segment 2 bases; nucleotides outside the gene matches: 11. CDR3 length equals 18 residues. CDR1 and CDR2 (germline): LGHNA, YNFKEQ. DNA of the CDR3: TGTGCCAGCAGCCAAGATCGGCGAGCGGGAGTTGGTCAAGAGACCCAGTACTTC. Its translation: CASSQDRRAGVGQETQYF.

The chain joins TRBV7-9 to TRBJ2-7, with a possible D match to TRBD2 (6 bases). The length of the CDR3 is 13 residues. Germline V lookup: CDR1 SEHNR, CDR2 FQNEAQ (reference sequence). The V end lost 5 bases, the J end lost 3 bases, and 11 bases lay between the germline ends. As DNA, the CDR3 is TGTGCCAGCAGCCCGACTAGTTTCTACGAGCAGTACTTC. This codes for CASSPTSFYEQYF. Supplemented by reference TRBV7-9 and TRBJ2-7, the full variable domain reads DTGVSQNPRHKITKRGQNVTFRCDPISEHNRLYWYRQTLGQGPEFLTYFQNEAQLEKSRLLSDRFSAERPKGSFSTLEIQRTEQGDSAMYLCASSPTSFYEQYFGPGTRLTVT.

The chain carries TRBV4-3 and TRBJ2-2, with 8 bases lining up with TRBD2. The J segment lost 5 bases and the V segment lost 1 base, leaving 3 bases of the junction unmatched. In germline, CDR1 is LGHNA, CDR2 YSLEER. This CDR3 is 15 amino acids long. The CDR3 coding sequence is TGCGCCAGCAGCCAAGCGGGGGGGCGGACCGGGGAGCTGTTTTTT. Translating it yields CASSQAGGRTGELFF.

This clone is a singleton in its sample. The chain employs TRBV6-5 and TRBJ1-1; 9 nucleotides align to TRBD1. Per the germline V gene, CDR1 is MNHEY and CDR2 is SVGAGI. V lost 2 bases and J lost 11; bases outside the gene matches: 3. The CDR3 totals 12 residues. The CDR3 DNA reads TGTGCCAGCAGTTACCGGACAGGGGCGGCTTTCTTT. Its protein product is CASSYRTGAAFF.

The genes are TRBV6-5 and TRBJ2-5; 8 bases fit TRBD2. V trimming: 0 bases; J trimming: 5 bases; junction bases outside the gene matches: 5. The CDR3 is made up of 15 amino acids. CDR1 is MNHEY and CDR2 is SVGAGI in the germline V gene. Written as DNA, the CDR3 is TGTGCCAGCAGTTACTCGAGGACTAGCACCGAGACCCAGTACTTC. It specifies CASSYSRTSTETQYF.

This chain joins TRBV19 and TRBJ2-2, with 10 nucleotides matching TRBD2. This CDR3 has 16 amino acids. Losses at the gene ends were 4 bases for V and 5 bases for J; bases not matched to a gene: 7. Germline V gene sequence: CDR1 LNHDA, CDR2 SQIVND (reference sequence). The CDR3 nucleotides are TGTGCCAGTAGTAGTCTAGCGGGGGCCCAAACCGGGGAGCTGTTTTTT. This translates into CASSSLAGAQTGELFF.

CDR3 sequence: CASSLSPRGTGNAGQETQYF. CDR3 bases: TGCGCCAGCAGCTTGTCTCCCCGCGGTACGGGAAACGCGGGGCAAGAGACCCAGTACTTC. The rearrangement joins TRBV5-1 to TRBJ2-5, with D perhaps TRBD2 (6 bases). This CDR3 has 20 amino acids. Germline loops: CDR1 SGHRS, CDR2 YFSETQ. The germline V and J ends were trimmed by 1 base and 2 bases, with 27 bases remaining between them. The whole variable domain, filled in from reference TRBV5-1 and TRBJ2-5, reads KAGVTQTPRYLIKTRGQQVTLSCSPISGHRSVSWYQQTPGQGLQFLFEYFSETQRNKGNFPGRFSGRQFSNSRSEMNVSTLELGDSALYLCASSLSPRGTGNAGQETQYFGPGTRLLVL.

This clone was counted once. J is TRBJ1-2 and V is TRBV5-4; 7 bases align to TRBD1. The germline V gene encodes CDR1 SGHNT and CDR2 YYREEE (reference sequence). The V and J ends lost 6 bases and 2 bases, in that order; junction bases with no gene match: 7. This CDR3 contains 14 residues. This chain's CDR3 is CASTRQGPNYGYTF. CDR3 bases: TGTGCCAGCACGAGACAGGGCCCAAACTATGGCTACACCTTC.

The chain is built from TRBV27 and TRBJ2-7; maybe TRBD2 (6 bases). CDR3 size: 13 residues. V dropped 6 bases and J dropped 5 bases, with 14 bases sitting between them. From germline, CDR1 is MNHEY and CDR2 SMNVEV (reference sequence). The CDR3 nucleotides are TGTGCCAGCAGCGGGGGAATCAAGGACGAGCAGTACTTC. This codes for CASSGGIKDEQYF.

The chain combines TRBV4-3 with TRBJ1-4, with D perhaps matching TRBD1 (5 bases). V was clipped by 4 bases and J by 7 bases, with 13 bases between them. CDR1 LGHNA and CDR2 YSLEER come from the germline V gene. CDR3 length: 14 residues. CDR3 loop: CASSPVTGGEKLFF. The CDR3 DNA is TGCGCCAGCAGCCCTGTCACGGGGGGTGAAAAACTGTTTTTT.

This chain joins TRBV19 and TRBJ2-6; no definite D call. Germline V lookup: CDR1 LNHDA, CDR2 SQIVND (reference sequence). V lost 5 bases and J 0 bases, leaving 11 bases between the germline ends. The CDR3 is 16 amino acids. Written as DNA, the CDR3 is TGTGCCAGTAGTTCCGATGCGAACTCTGGGGCCAACGTCCTGACTTTC. This translates into CASSSDANSGANVLTF. Filled out from reference TRBV19 and TRBJ2-6, the complete variable domain reads DGGITQSPKYLFRKEGQNVTLSCEQNLNHDAMYWYRQDPGQGLRLIYYSQIVNDFQKGDIAEGYSVSREKKESFPLTVTSAQKNPTAFYLCASSSDANSGANVLTFGAGSRLTVL.

This sequence joins TRBV5-1 and TRBJ2-7; 16 nucleotides agree with TRBD2. Germline V gene data show CDR1 as SGHRS and CDR2 as YFSETQ. The CDR3 extends over 18 amino acids. The V segment lost 3 bases and the J segment 0 bases; nucleotides outside the gene matches: 6. The CDR3 nucleotides are TGCGCCAGCAGCTCGGGACTAGCGGGAGGGCCCCTCTCCTACGAGCAGTACTTC. Its translation is CASSSGLAGGPLSYEQYF.

The chain joins TRBV4-1 to TRBJ1-4; no definite D call. Trimming shortened V by 4 bases and J by 7 bases, and 13 bases separated the two germline ends. Germline CDR1 reads MGHRA; CDR2 reads YSYEKL. This CDR3 is 14 amino acids long. CDR3 bases: TGCGCCAGCAGCCCGCGGATGAGGGCTGAAAAACTGTTTTTT. It is translated as CASSPRMRAEKLFF.

The V call is TRBV18, the J call TRBJ2-7, with a possible D match to TRBD2 (6 bases). Germline lookup yields CDR1 KGHSH and CDR2 LQKENI. The length of the CDR3 is 14 residues. The V gene lost 3 bases and the J gene lost 4 bases, with 13 bases spanning the gap. CDR3 nucleotides: TGTGCCAGCTCACCGGAGGGTGGGGTTTACGAGCAGTACTTC. The encoded protein is CASSPEGGVYEQYF.

The chain couples TRBV5-6 to TRBJ1-4, with 7 positions matching TRBD1. The germline V gene has CDR1 SGHDT and CDR2 YYEEEE. The CDR3 sequence is 17 residues long. The V segment lost 4 bases and the J segment 1 base; nucleotides outside the gene matches: 10. CDR3 in amino acids: CASSGRQGFGTNEKLFF. The DNA of the CDR3 is TGTGCCAGCAGCGGGAGACAGGGATTTGGAACTAATGAAAAACTGTTTTTT.

In this sample, this clone turned up a few times. V usage is TRBV5-1 and J usage is TRBJ2-1; D not certain. The CDR3 spans 15 residues. Trimming took 0 bases from V and 4 from J, leaving 11 bases between them. Germline V gene data show CDR1 as SGHRS and CDR2 as YFSETQ. CDR3 protein: CASSLVERGYNEQFF. CDR3 nucleotide sequence: TGCGCCAGCAGCTTGGTGGAGCGTGGGTACAATGAGCAGTTCTTC.

The genes are TRBV7-8 and TRBJ2-2; 10 nucleotides match TRBD1. This CDR3 comprises 16 residues. Germline V gives CDR1 SGHVS, CDR2 FQNEAQ. Trimming removed 5 bases from V and 4 bases from J; junction bases left unmatched: 7. CDR3 nucleotide sequence: TGTGCCAGCAGCCTTAACCGGGACAGGGGCACCGGGGAGCTGTTTTTT. This gives the protein CASSLNRDRGTGELFF.

This clone was observed a single time. The chain links TRBV7-2 to TRBJ2-7; D is perhaps TRBD1 (5 bases). V was pared by 2 bases and J by 6 bases, with 14 bases between. This CDR3 region has 14 residues. The germline gives CDR1 SGHTA, CDR2 FQGNSA. The CDR3 nucleotides read TGTGCCAGCAGCTTACGAAGGGGTCTGGGCGAGCAGTACTTC. This sequence encodes CASSLRRGLGEQYF. Filled out from reference TRBV7-2 and TRBJ2-7, the complete variable domain reads GAGVSQSPSNKVTEKGKDVELRCDPISGHTALYWYRQSLGQGLEFLIYFQGNSAPDKSGLPSDRFSAERTGGSVSTLTIQRTQQEDSAVYLCASSLRRGLGEQYFGPGTRLTVT.

This rearrangement joins TRBV6-1 to TRBJ2-2, with TRBD1 matching 8 bases. Per germline, CDR1 MNHNS and CDR2 SASEGT. CDR3 length: 17 amino acids. V lost 4 bases, J lost 4 bases, and 11 bases stayed unmatched. In DNA, the CDR3 is TGTGCCAGCAGTGGCCGGACAGGGTTTAGGAGCACCGGGGAGCTGTTTTTT. The encoded protein is CASSGRTGFRSTGELFF.

The chain couples TRBV6-1 to TRBJ2-3; 8 bases are a match to TRBD1. Germline V lookup: CDR1 MNHNS, CDR2 SASEGT. The trim removed 3 bases at V and 6 bases at J, leaving 8 bases unmatched. There are 15 residues in the CDR3. This CDR3 is CASSDWQGALDTQYF. The DNA of the CDR3 is TGTGCCAGCAGTGATTGGCAGGGGGCATTGGATACGCAGTATTTT.

The chain is built from TRBV7-2 and TRBJ1-1; 7 bases align to TRBD1. V trimming: 5 bases; J trimming: 4 bases; junction bases outside the gene matches: 10. Germline V gene data show CDR1 as SGHTA and CDR2 as FQGNSA. This CDR3 is 15 amino acids long. CDR3 residues: CASSLHGTARTEAFF. DNA of the CDR3: TGTGCCAGCAGCCTGCATGGGACAGCCCGCACTGAAGCTTTCTTT.

J is TRBJ1-6 and V is TRBV11-1; no reliable D call. The CDR3 length is 15 residues. Deletions cut 1 base from V and 9 bases from J, with 13 bases between. CDR1 is SGHAT, CDR2 FQDESV, per germline (reference sequence). The CDR3 DNA reads TGTGCCAGCAGCTTAGTCCGGGTCGGGAGTTCACCCCTCCACTTT. It encodes CASSLVRVGSSPLHF.

The chain links TRBV6-5 to TRBJ2-7; 7 nucleotides line up with TRBD1. The CDR3 length is 15 residues. Germline-derived CDR1 and CDR2 are MNHEY and SVGAGI. Trimming removed 0 bases from V and 4 bases from J; junction bases left unmatched: 6. The CDR3 DNA reads TGTGCCAGCAGTTACTCGATAGGGGGCGTATACGAGCAGTACTTC. Translation: CASSYSIGGVYEQYF.

The chain employs TRBV28 and TRBJ2-3; TRBD2 matches 7 bases. Germline V gives CDR1 MDHEN, CDR2 SYDVKM. Trimming removed 5 bases from V and 9 bases from J; junction bases left unmatched: 11. The CDR3 covers 14 residues. The CDR3 region has the DNA TGTGCCAGCAGTCCCCGGACTAGTGGAGTAACGCAGTATTTT. It codes for CASSPRTSGVTQYF. The whole variable domain, remainder taken from reference TRBV28 and TRBJ2-3, is DVKVTQSSRYLVKRTGEKVFLECVQDMDHENMFWYRQDPGLGLRLIYFSYDVKMKEKGDIPEGYSVSREKKERFSLILESASTNQTSMYLCASSPRTSGVTQYFGPGTRLTVL.